This T cell receptor beta chain is drawn from a study of breast tumors, draining lymph nodes, adjacent tissues. Regarding the study as a whole: Luminal-like breast cancer showed significantly greater tumor-nontumor repertoire similarity than basal-like breast cancer did. Tumor repertoires ranked between lymph nodes and nontumor tissue in diversity, with V and J gene preferences. The data were judged consistent with most tumor T cells coming from lymph node and expanding in tumor.

This clonotype was seen at least ten times. The antigen remains unidentified. Samples came from axillary lymph nodes draining the breast cancer. V lost 4 bases, J lost 2 bases, and 2 bases stayed unmatched. The CDR3 sequence is 15 residues long. Germline CDR1 LGHNA, CDR2 YNFKEQ. Each CDR3 protein is one row after TCRdb ran MiXCR on the multiplex PCR reads. The sample gives approximately 210,000 distinct CDR3 sequences, roughly 30% of which show up once; around 1.5% is in the top ten. The V and J genes are TRBV4-2 and TRBJ2-1; 10 bases agree with TRBD2. Sequenced: axillary lymph node tissue. The TCR sequence derives from a female donor with breast cancer. Some clones in this sample may be carry-over from other donors' samples. The CDR3 coding sequence is TGTGCCAGCAGCCCAGCGGGAGGGGCCTACAATGAGCAGTTCTTC. Residues: CASSPAGGAYNEQFF.